A single sample gave rise to the 2 T cell receptor beta chains below, sequenced in a study of blood T cell repertoires in COVID-19. The assay was immunoSEQ multiplex PCR, and TCRdb's table has in-frame clones only and misses some. This table holds under 75,000 clones, more than 70% found once. Sequencing used peripheral blood. These receptor sequences come from a human donor in a cohort sampled during active COVID-19.

The chain couples TRBV5-6 to TRBJ2-2; no reliable D call. Trimming shortened V by 7 bases and J by 0 bases, and 13 bases separated the two germline ends. Germline V gene data show CDR1 as SGHDT and CDR2 as YYEEEE. The CDR3 spans 15 residues. The CDR3 reads CASYPERSNTGELFF. In nucleotides, the CDR3 is TGTGCCAGCTACCCGGAGCGCTCGAACACCGGGGAGCTGTTTTTT.

The chain links TRBV29-1 to TRBJ1-5; tentatively, D is TRBD1 (6 bases). The CDR3 covers 14 residues. Germline CDR1 reads SQVTM; CDR2 reads ANQGSEA. The germline V and J ends were trimmed by 4 bases and 2 bases, with 12 bases remaining between them. Here the CDR3 reads CSVAGGSGNQPQHF. DNA for the CDR3: TGCAGCGTTGCGGGGGGCAGCGGCAATCAGCCCCAGCATTTT.